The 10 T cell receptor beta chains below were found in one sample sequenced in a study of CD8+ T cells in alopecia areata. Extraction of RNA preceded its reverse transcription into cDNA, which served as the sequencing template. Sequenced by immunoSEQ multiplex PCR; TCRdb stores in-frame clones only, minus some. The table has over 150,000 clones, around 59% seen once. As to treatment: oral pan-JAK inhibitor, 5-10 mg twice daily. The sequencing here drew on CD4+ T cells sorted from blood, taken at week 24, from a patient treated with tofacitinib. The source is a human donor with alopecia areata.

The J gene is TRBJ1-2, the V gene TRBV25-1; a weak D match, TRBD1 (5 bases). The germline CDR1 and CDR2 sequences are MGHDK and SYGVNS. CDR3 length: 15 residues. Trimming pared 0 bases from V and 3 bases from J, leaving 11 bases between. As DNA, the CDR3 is TGTGCCAGCAGTGAATACGGAGGGGATTACTATGGCTACACCTTC. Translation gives CASSEYGGDYYGYTF.

CDR3 coding DNA: TGTGCCAGCAGTCACGACAGGGGACCCTACGAGCAGTACTTC. This codes for CASSHDRGPYEQYF. The chain combines TRBV2 with TRBJ2-7; 8 bases match TRBD1. Germline CDR1 is SNHLY and CDR2 is FYNNEI. The CDR3 has 14 amino acids. V shed 5 bases and J 2 bases; nucleotides not matched to a gene: 5.

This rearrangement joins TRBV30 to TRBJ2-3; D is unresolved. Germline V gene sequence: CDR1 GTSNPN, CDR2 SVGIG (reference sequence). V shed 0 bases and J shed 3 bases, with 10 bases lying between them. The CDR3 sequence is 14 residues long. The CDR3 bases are TGTGCCTGGAGTGTACTTGGAGCGACAGATACGCAGTATTTT. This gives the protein CAWSVLGATDTQYF.

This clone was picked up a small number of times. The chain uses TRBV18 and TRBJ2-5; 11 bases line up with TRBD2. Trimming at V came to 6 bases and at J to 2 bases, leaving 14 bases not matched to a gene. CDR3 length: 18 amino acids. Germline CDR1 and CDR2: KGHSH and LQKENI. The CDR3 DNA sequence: TGTGCCAGCTCGCTCCTAGCGGGGGGCAACAAACCTCAAGAGACCCAGTACTTC. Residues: CASSLLAGGNKPQETQYF.

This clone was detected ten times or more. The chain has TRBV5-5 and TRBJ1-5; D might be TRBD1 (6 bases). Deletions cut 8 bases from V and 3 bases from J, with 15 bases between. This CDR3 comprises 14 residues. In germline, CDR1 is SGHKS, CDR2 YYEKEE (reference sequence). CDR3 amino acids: CASQGGTDNQPQHF. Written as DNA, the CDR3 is TGTGCCAGTCAAGGGGGGACGGACAATCAGCCCCAGCATTTT.

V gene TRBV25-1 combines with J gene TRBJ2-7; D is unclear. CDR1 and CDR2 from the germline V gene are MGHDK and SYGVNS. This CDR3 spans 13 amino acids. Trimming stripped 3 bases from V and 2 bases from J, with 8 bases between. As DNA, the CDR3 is TGTGCCAGCAGTGATGGCCCTACCTACGAGCAGTACTTC. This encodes CASSDGPTYEQYF.

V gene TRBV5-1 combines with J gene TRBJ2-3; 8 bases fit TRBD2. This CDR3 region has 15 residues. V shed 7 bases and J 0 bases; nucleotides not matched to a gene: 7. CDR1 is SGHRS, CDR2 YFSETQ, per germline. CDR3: CASRLAGSSTDTQYF. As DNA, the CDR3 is TGCGCCAGCCGATTAGCGGGGTCGAGCACAGATACGCAGTATTTT. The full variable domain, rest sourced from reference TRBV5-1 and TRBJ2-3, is KAGVTQTPRYLIKTRGQQVTLSCSPISGHRSVSWYQQTPGQGLQFLFEYFSETQRNKGNFPGRFSGRQFSNSRSEMNVSTLELGDSALYLCASRLAGSSTDTQYFGPGTRLTVL.

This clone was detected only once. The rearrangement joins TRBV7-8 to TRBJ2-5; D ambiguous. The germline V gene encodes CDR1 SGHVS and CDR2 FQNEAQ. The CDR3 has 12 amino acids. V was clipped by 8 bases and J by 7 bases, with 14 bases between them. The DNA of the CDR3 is TGTGCCAGCGGGATTGTCCTTGGGACCCAGTACTTC. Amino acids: CASGIVLGTQYF.

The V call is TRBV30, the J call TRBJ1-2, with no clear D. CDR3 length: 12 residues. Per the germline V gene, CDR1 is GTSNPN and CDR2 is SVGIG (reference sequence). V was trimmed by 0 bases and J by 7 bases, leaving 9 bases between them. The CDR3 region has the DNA TGTGCCTGGAGTGTACTCGGGGTTGGCTACACCTTC. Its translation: CAWSVLGVGYTF.

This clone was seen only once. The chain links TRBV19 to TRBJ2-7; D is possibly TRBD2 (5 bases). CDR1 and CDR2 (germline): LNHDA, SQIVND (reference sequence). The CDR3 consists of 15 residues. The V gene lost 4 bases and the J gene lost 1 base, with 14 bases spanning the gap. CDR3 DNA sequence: TGTGCCAGTAGTAGTGGGAGCCAGAGGTCCTACGAGCAGTACTTC. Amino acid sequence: CASSSGSQRSYEQYF.